This is a list of T cell receptor beta chains from one sample in a study of early T cells in non-severe SARS-CoV-2 infection. TCRdb used MiXCR to reprocess the 5' RACE reads, holding one entry per CDR3 protein. The sample shows about 88,000 distinct CDR3 sequences, 15% of them seen only once. Material for sequencing was whole blood. Every receptor here comes from an adult who was a healthcare worker with PCR-confirmed SARS-CoV-2 infection or an uninfected control (not recorded which). Both conserved end residues are trimmed from each CDR3. Fields, in order: V gene, D gene, clone size, J gene, CDR3 length, CDR3 protein. D genes are given only for firm matches. Not every row has a clone size; where given, it reads once, few, many or a size class.

>TRBV11-2|TRBD2|many|TRBJ2-1|12
ASSQLAGDNEQF
>TRBV20-1|TRBD1|many|TRBJ1-5|12
SARGGQGNQPQH
>TRBV5-5|TRBD2|few|TRBJ2-7|14
ASSSSYSGRAYEQY
>TRBV28|.|many|TRBJ1-1|14
ASRPLSGTLNTEAF
>TRBV5-4|TRBD1|few|TRBJ2-2|13
ASSPPGQGAEELF
>TRBV18|TRBD2|.|TRBJ2-7|12
ASSGAGGSYEQY
>TRBV29-1|.|.|TRBJ1-1|11
SVVVKMNTEAF
>TRBV20-1|.|many|TRBJ2-3|15
SARDLARVISTDTQY
>TRBV28|.|many|TRBJ2-1|11
ASIPGSYNEQF
>TRBV7-9|.|.|TRBJ1-4|13
ASSFSRGSNEKLF
>TRBV11-3|TRBD2|.|TRBJ2-3|13
ASSPGLANTDTQY
>TRBV6-4|.|few|TRBJ1-6|12
ASSEGGYNSPLH
>TRBV12-3/TRBV12-4|TRBD1|few|TRBJ2-3|12
ASSLRDSRDTQY
>TRBV28|TRBD2|many|TRBJ2-1|13
ASSPRLAGGRRPF
>TRBV12-3/TRBV12-4|.|.|TRBJ1-5|11
ASSPGPGKPQH
>TRBV19|.|many|TRBJ1-1|10
ASSIGGNEAF
>TRBV15|TRBD1|few|TRBJ2-7|12
ATSTGTGDYEQY
>TRBV7-2|.|few|TRBJ2-7|13
ASSAAGGVLYEQY
>TRBV28|.|few|TRBJ2-3|14
AIKMGNPLGTDTQY
>TRBV7-2|.|.|TRBJ2-1|12
ASSFDHAYNEQF
>TRBV29-1|.|few|TRBJ2-5|10
SVELARETQY
>TRBV7-9|TRBD2|many|TRBJ2-3|16
ASSPGLAGGPGTDTQY
>TRBV23-1|.|few|TRBJ2-7|11
ASSQCAGYEQY
>TRBV18|.|few|TRBJ1-1|14
ASSPRGRPEATEAF
>TRBV6-2/TRBV6-3|TRBD1|few|TRBJ1-6|12
ASRRGQARSPLH
>TRBV19|TRBD1|few|TRBJ2-7|12
ASSLTGSSYEQY
>TRBV5-5|TRBD1|.|TRBJ1-2|14
ASSLAWTGVNYGYT
>TRBV27|TRBD2|many|TRBJ2-3|14
ASSLEAGESTDTQY
>TRBV6-1|.|many|TRBJ2-3|11
AIRGRLTDTQY
>TRBV27|TRBD2|many|TRBJ2-1|16
ASRPETSGRFSYNEQF
>TRBV20-1|.|many|TRBJ2-1|13
SARARVYVNNEQF
>TRBV29-1|.|few|TRBJ2-1|8
SAVRAEQF
>TRBV4-2|.|.|TRBJ1-1|15
ASSQAAGPLGNTEAF
>TRBV27|.|many|TRBJ2-2|14
ASSARPKPGAGELF
>TRBV6-2/TRBV6-3|.|few|TRBJ1-5|12
ASSYGGDNQPQH
>TRBV7-2|.|few|TRBJ1-1|11
ASSLWENTEAF
>TRBV27|.|.|TRBJ1-2|12
ASSPTDTPMGYT
>TRBV27|.|.|TRBJ1-1|10
ASSPQGGEAF
>TRBV3-1|TRBD2|.|TRBJ2-1|14
ASSPQGSSGNNEQF
>TRBV19|.|few|TRBJ2-7|11
ASSDSRGYEQY
>TRBV7-8|.|few|TRBJ2-2|13
ASSFTLSNTGELF